This TCR beta chain was recorded in a study of T cell responses to AZD1222 COVID-19 vaccine. Findings and caveats of the study: Among AZD1222 vaccinees, only six or seven were seropositive at baseline. The span of vaccine-associated CD4 TCRs extended across spike, with dominance at 160-218 and 743-854. An increase in Spike-specific TCR breadth and depth was observed after two AZD1222 doses. Scientists sampled the repertoires only once the peak T cell response had passed.

The V and J ends lost 2 bases and 0 bases respectively, with 10 bases between them. Germline CDR1 is MNHEY and CDR2 is SVGAGI. The CDR3 is 15 residues long. Assay: immunoSEQ multiplex PCR; the TCRdb copy retains only in-frame clones and omits some. Of some 140,000 clones in the sample, approximately 85% were seen once. Comments on this clone: The antigen is undetermined.

The origin of this receptor is an adult who received the MenACWY meningococcal vaccine as a control. The chain uses TRBV6-5 and TRBJ2-5; D is perhaps TRBD2 (5 bases). Here the sequenced sample was peripheral blood, taken 28 days after the second dose of the MenACWY control vaccine. CDR3 sequence reads: CASSYRRQYQETQYF. The CDR3 DNA sequence: TGTGCCAGCAGTTACCGGAGGCAGTACCAAGAGACCCAGTACTTC.